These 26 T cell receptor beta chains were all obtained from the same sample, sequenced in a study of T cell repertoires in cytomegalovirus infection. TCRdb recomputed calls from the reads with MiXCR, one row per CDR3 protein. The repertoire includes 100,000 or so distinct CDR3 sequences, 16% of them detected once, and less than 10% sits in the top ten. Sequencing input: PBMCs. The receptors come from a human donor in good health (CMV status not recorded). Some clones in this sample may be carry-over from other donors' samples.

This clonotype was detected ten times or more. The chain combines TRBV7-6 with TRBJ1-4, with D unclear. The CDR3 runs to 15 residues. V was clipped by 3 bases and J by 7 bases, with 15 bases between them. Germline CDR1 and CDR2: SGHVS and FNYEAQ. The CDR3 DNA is TGTGCCAGCAGCTTTGGTACAGCGCGGAGTGAAAAACTGTTTTTT. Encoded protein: CASSFGTARSEKLFF.

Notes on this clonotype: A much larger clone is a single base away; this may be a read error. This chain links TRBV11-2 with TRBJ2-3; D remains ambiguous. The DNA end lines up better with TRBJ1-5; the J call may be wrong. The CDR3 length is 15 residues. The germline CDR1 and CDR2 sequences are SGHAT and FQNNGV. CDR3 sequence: CASSSVRALTDTQHF. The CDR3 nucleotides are TGTGCCAGCAGCTCGGTTCGCGCCCTCACAGATACGCAGCATTTT.

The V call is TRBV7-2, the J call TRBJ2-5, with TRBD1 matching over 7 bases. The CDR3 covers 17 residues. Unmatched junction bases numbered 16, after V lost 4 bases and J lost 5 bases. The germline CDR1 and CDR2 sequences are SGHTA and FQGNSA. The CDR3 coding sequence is TGTGCCAGCAGCTCCGAAGGCCAGGGGGTCGTGAAGGAGACCCAGTACTTC. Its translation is CASSSEGQGVVKETQYF.

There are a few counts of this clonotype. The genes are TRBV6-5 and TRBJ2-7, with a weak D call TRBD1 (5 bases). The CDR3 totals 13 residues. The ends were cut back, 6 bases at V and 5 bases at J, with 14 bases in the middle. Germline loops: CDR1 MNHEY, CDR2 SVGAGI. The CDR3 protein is CASSPQGLHEQYF. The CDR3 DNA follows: TGTGCCAGCAGCCCGCAGGGTCTACACGAGCAGTACTTC.

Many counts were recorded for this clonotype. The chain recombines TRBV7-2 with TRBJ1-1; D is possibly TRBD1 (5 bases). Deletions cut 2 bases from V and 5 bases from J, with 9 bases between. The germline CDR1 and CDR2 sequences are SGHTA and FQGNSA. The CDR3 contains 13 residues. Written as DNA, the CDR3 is TGTGCCAGCAGCTTAATTGGGGGTACTGAAGCTTTCTTT. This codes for CASSLIGGTEAFF.

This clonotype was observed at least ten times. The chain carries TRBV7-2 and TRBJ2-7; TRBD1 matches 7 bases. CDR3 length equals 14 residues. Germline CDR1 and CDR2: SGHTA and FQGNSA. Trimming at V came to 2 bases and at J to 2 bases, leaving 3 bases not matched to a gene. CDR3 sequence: CASSLIDRAYEQYF. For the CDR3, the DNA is TGTGCCAGCAGCTTAATAGACAGGGCCTACGAGCAGTACTTC.

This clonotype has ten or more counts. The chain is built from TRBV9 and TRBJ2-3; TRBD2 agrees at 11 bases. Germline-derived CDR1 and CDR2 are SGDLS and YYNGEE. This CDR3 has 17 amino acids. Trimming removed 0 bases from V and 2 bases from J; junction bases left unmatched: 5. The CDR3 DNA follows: TGTGCCAGCAGCGTAGAGGAACTAGCGGGGGACACAGATACGCAGTATTTT. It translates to CASSVEELAGDTDTQYF.

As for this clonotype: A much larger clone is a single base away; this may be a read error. The CDR3 spells CASSDLTLGAFF. The CDR3 DNA reads as TGTGCCAGCAGCGACCTGACCCTCGGGGCTTTCTTT. The rearrangement links TRBV7-4 to TRBJ1-1; D remains unclear. This CDR3 is built from 12 residues. Trimming removed 5 bases at V and 11 bases at J, with 15 bases between. Per germline, CDR1 SGHVT and CDR2 SQSDAQ. The full variable domain, in which reference TRBV7-4 and TRBJ1-1 provide the parts outside the CDR3, is GAGVSQSPRYKVAKRGRDVALRCDSISGHVTLYWYRQTLGQGSEVLTYSQSDAQRDKSGRPSGRFSAERPERSVSTLKIQRTEQGDSAVYLCASSDLTLGAFFGQGTRLTVV.

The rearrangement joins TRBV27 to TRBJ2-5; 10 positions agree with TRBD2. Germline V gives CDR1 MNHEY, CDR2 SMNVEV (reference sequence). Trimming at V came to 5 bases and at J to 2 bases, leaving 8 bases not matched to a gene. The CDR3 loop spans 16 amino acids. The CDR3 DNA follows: TGTGCCAGCAGTCCGTACAGTAGCGGGGGGCAAGAGACCCAGTACTTC. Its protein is CASSPYSSGGQETQYF.

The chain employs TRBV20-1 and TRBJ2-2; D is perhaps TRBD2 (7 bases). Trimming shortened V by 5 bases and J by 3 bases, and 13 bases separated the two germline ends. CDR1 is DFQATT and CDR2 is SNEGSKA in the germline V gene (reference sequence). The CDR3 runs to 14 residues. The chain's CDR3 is CSARRGGDTGELFF. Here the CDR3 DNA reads TGCAGTGCTCGTCGCGGGGGCGACACCGGGGAGCTGTTTTTT.

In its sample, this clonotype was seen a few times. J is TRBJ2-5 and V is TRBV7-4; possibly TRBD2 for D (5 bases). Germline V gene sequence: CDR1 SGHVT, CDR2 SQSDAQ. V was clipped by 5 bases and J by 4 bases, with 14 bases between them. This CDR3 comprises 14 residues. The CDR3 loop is CASSRTSGGETQYF. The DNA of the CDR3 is TGTGCCAGCAGCCGCACATCAGGAGGAGAGACCCAGTACTTC.

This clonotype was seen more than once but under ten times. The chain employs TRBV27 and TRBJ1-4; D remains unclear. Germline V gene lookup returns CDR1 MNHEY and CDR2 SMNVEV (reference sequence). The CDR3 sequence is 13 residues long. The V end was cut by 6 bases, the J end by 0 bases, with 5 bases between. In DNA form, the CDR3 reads TGTGCCAGCAGAAAACCAACTAATGAAAAACTGTTTTTT. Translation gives CASRKPTNEKLFF.

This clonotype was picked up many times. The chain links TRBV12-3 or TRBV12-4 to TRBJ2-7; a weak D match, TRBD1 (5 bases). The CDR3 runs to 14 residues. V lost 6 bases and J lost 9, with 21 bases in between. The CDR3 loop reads CASRLSPDTRGQYF. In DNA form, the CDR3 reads TGTGCCAGCAGGCTATCCCCGGACACCCGAGGGCAGTACTTC.

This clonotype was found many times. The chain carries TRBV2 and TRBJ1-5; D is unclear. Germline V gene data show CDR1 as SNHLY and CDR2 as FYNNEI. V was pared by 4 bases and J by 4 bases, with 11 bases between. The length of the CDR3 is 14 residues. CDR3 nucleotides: TGTGCCAGCAGTGGACAACTACCTAATCAGCCCCAGCATTTT. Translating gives CASSGQLPNQPQHF.

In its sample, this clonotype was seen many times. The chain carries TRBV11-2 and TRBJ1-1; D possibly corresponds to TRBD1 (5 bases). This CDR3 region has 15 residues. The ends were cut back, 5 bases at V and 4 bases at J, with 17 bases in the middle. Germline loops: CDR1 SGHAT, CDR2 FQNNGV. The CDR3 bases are TGTGCCAGCAGCCAATTGTCGGGGGGAGGCACTGAAGCTTTCTTT. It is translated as CASSQLSGGGTEAFF.

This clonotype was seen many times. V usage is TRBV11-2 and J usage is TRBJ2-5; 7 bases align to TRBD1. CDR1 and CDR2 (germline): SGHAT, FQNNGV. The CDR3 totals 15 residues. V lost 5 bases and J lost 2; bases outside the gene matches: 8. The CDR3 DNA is TGTGCCAGCAGCCTCCACAGGGGAAATCAAGAGACCCAGTACTTC. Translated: CASSLHRGNQETQYF.

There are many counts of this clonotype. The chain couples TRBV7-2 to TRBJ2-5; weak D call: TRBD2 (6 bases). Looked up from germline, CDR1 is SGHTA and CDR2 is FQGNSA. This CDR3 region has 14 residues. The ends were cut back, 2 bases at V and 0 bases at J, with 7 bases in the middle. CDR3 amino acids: CASSLWRDQETQYF. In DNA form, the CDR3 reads TGTGCCAGCAGCTTATGGAGGGACCAAGAGACCCAGTACTTC.

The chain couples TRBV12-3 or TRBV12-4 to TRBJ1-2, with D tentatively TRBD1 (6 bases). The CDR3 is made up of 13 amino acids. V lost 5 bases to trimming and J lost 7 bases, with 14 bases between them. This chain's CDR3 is CASSTGRSSGYTF. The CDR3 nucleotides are TGTGCCAGCAGTACAGGGAGAAGCTCTGGCTACACCTTC.

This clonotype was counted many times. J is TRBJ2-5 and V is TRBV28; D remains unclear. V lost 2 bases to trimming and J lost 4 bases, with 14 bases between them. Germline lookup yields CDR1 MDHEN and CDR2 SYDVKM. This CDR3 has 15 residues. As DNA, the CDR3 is TGTGCCAGCAGTTTACCCCGACCCCCCGGAGAGACCCAGTACTTC. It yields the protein CASSLPRPPGETQYF.

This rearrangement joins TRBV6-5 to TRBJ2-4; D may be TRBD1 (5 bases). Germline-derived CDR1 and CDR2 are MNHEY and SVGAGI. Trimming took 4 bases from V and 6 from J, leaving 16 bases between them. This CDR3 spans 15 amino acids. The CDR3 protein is CASSSRDKGINIQYF. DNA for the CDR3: TGTGCCAGCAGTTCCCGAGACAAGGGGATAAACATTCAGTACTTC.

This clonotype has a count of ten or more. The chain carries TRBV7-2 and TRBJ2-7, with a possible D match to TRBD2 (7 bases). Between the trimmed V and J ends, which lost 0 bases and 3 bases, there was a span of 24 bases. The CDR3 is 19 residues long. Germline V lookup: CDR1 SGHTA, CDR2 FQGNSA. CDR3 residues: CASSLATSPQGIVIYEQYF. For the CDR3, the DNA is TGTGCCAGCAGCTTAGCGACTAGCCCCCAGGGGATTGTGATCTACGAGCAGTACTTC. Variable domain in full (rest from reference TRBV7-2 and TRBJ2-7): GAGVSQSPSNKVTEKGKDVELRCDPISGHTALYWYRQSLGQGLEFLIYFQGNSAPDKSGLPSDRFSAERTGGSVSTLTIQRTQQEDSAVYLCASSLATSPQGIVIYEQYFGPGTRLTVT.

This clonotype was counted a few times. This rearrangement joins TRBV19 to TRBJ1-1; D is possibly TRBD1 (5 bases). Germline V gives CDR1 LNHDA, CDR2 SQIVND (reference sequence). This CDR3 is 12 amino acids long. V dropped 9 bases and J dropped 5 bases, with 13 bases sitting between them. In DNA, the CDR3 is TGTGCCAGCGGTAAACGGGGGACTGAAGCTTTCTTT. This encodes CASGKRGTEAFF.

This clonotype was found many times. This chain's CDR3 is CASSETRSPTGGNTIYF. Written as DNA, the CDR3 is TGTGCCAGCAGTGAGACCCGTTCGCCCACGGGTGGAAACACCATATATTTT. J is TRBJ1-3 and V is TRBV12-3 or TRBV12-4; unclear D gene. The V and J ends lost 5 bases and 3 bases respectively, with 20 bases between them. CDR3 length: 17 residues.

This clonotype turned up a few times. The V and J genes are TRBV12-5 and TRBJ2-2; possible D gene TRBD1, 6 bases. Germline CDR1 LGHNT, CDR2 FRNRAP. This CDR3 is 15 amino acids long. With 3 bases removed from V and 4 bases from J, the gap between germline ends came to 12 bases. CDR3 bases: TGTGCTAGTGGTTTTTCTACAGGGCCCACCGGGGAGCTGTTTTTT. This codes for CASGFSTGPTGELFF.

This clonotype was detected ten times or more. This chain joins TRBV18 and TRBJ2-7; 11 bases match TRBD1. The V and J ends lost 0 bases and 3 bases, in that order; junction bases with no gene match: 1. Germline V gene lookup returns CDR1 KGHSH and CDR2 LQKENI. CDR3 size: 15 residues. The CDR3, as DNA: TGTGCCAGCTCACCACCGGGACAGGGGGACTACGAGCAGTACTTC. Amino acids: CASSPPGQGDYEQYF.

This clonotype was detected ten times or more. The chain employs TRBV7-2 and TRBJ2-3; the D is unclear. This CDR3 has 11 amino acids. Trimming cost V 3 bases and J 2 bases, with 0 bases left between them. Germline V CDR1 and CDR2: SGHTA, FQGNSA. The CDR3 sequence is CASSFTDTQYF. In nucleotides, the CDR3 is TGTGCCAGCAGCTTCACAGATACGCAGTATTTT.